This T cell receptor beta chain was documented in a study of human T cells and chemical hapten exposure. Study background: Across the whole study, which lasted about 5.5 months, patients were given diphenylcyclopropenone on the scalp once a week.

The V gene's germline CDR1 is SEHNR and CDR2 FQNEAQ (reference sequence). The CDR3 is 15 amino acids. The V end was cut by 2 bases, the J end by 2 bases, with 11 bases between. This clonotype was seen at least ten times. Its specificity is unknown. Time point reported: pre-sensitization, week 0. Treatment indicated: therapeutic diphenylcyclopropenone sensitization with weekly scalp DPC. In the original workflow: Sampled TCR counts reached a median of 95,638 per sample, with values ranging from roughly 20,000 to 700,000. A single record per CDR3 protein comes from TCRdb applying MiXCR to the RACE reads. The V and J calls and clone size are TCRdb's, not the authors'. The repertoire holds some 360,000 distinct CDR3 sequences, with around 5.5% as singletons. Study results and caveats: With DPC sensitization, TCRs exceeding 1 in 1000 frequency showed no change. The study found expanded TCRs formed significantly more large CDR3 similarity clusters than controls.

This clonotype originated in a woman aged 45-65 years with alopecia areata. Some clones in this sample may be carry-over from other donors' samples. The rearrangement joins TRBV7-9 to TRBJ2-3; TRBD2 is a possible D gene (5 bases). The sample in question was whole blood, obtained in connection with sensitization to the hapten diphenylcyclopropenone (DPC). This CDR3 is CASSLWGATTDTQYF. The DNA for the CDR3 is TGTGCCAGCAGCTTATGGGGAGCTACCACAGATACGCAGTATTTT. Based on the CDR3 plus reference TRBV7-9 and TRBJ2-3, the full variable domain is DTGVSQNPRHKITKRGQNVTFRCDPISEHNRLYWYRQTLGQGPEFLTYFQNEAQLEKSRLLSDRFSAERPKGSFSTLEIQRTEQGDSAMYLCASSLWGATTDTQYFGPGTRLTVL.